These 18 T cell receptor beta chains share one sample of origin, sequenced in a study of T cell changes during pregnancy in multiple sclerosis. Assay: immunoSEQ multiplex PCR; the TCRdb copy retains only in-frame clones and omits some. Here the sample spans approximately 37,000 clones, 90% to 95% being singletons. The material was CD4+ T cells from peripheral blood mononuclear cells, obtained in the third trimester of pregnancy. The receptors originated from a female donor in good health, enrolled as a control in a pregnancy study.

The sample holds one count of this clone. This chain links TRBV6-6 with TRBJ1-5; 7 bases map to TRBD1. Germline CDR1 reads MNHNY; CDR2 reads SVGAGI (reference sequence). CDR3 length: 14 amino acids. Unmatched junction bases numbered 7, after V lost 6 bases and J lost 5 bases. The CDR3 is CASRLQGNDQPQHF. For the CDR3, the DNA is TGTGCCAGCAGACTACAGGGGAATGATCAGCCCCAGCATTTT.

This sequence joins TRBV7-9 and TRBJ2-1; maybe TRBD1 (6 bases). The V end was cut by 5 bases, the J end by 12 bases, with 11 bases between. Germline CDR1 is SEHNR and CDR2 is FQNEAQ (reference sequence). The CDR3 consists of 11 residues. DNA of the CDR3: TGTGCCAGCAGCCCCGGACAGAGGCAGTTCTTC. Residues: CASSPGQRQFF.

This clone was seen a few times. J is TRBJ2-7 and V is TRBV7-6; tentative D call: TRBD2 (8 bases). The germline V gene has CDR1 SGHVS and CDR2 FNYEAQ. CDR3 length: 14 amino acids. Trimming took off 5 bases at V and 2 bases at J, with 13 bases between the two ends. The chain's CDR3 is CASSRGGQPYEQYF. In DNA form, the CDR3 reads TGTGCCAGCAGCCGGGGGGGACAGCCCTACGAGCAGTACTTC.

The chain couples TRBV5-1 to TRBJ2-5, with 7 bases identical to TRBD2. CDR3 length equals 15 residues. The germline gives CDR1 SGHRS, CDR2 YFSETQ. Trimming cost V 3 bases and J 3 bases; bases outside gene matches: 8. CDR3: CASSSRGEGEETQYF. The CDR3, as DNA: TGCGCCAGCAGCTCCCGCGGGGAGGGAGAAGAGACCCAGTACTTC.

V gene TRBV27 combines with J gene TRBJ2-2; 10 bases match TRBD1. Losses at the gene ends were 5 bases for V and 5 bases for J; bases not matched to a gene: 8. This CDR3 is built from 16 residues. Germline CDR1 MNHEY, CDR2 SMNVEV (reference sequence). The CDR3 sequence: CASSPMTGGGTGELFF. CDR3 in DNA: TGTGCCAGCAGTCCGATGACAGGGGGCGGGACCGGGGAGCTGTTTTTT.

V gene TRBV30 combines with J gene TRBJ2-3; D possibly corresponds to TRBD2 (6 bases). The germline gives CDR1 GTSNPN, CDR2 SVGIG (reference sequence). The CDR3 is 13 amino acids. V was trimmed by 0 bases and J by 6 bases, leaving 10 bases between them. DNA for the CDR3: TGTGCCTGGAGTGTACGGGAGAGGGATACGCAGTATTTT. It encodes CAWSVRERDTQYF.

The chain joins TRBV7-9 to TRBJ2-1; the match to TRBD2 covers 12 bases. Losses at the gene ends were 1 base for V and 1 base for J; bases not matched to a gene: 8. The V gene's germline CDR1 is SEHNR and CDR2 FQNEAQ (reference sequence). The CDR3 is 19 amino acids. This chain's CDR3 is CASSLVLAGGVGSYNEQFF. The CDR3 DNA follows: TGTGCCAGCAGCTTAGTCCTAGCGGGAGGGGTAGGATCCTACAATGAGCAGTTCTTC. Drawing the rest from reference TRBV7-9 and TRBJ2-1, the complete variable domain is DTGVSQNPRHKITKRGQNVTFRCDPISEHNRLYWYRQTLGQGPEFLTYFQNEAQLEKSRLLSDRFSAERPKGSFSTLEIQRTEQGDSAMYLCASSLVLAGGVGSYNEQFFGPGTRLTVL.

The V and J genes are TRBV30 and TRBJ2-7; 8 nucleotides line up with TRBD1. The CDR3 has 12 amino acids. Germline assignment: CDR1 GTSNPN and CDR2 SVGIG (reference sequence). J gave up 3 bases and V 7 bases, and 5 bases lay outside the gene matches. CDR3 coding DNA: TGTGCCTCGGACAGGGAAGACTACGAGCAGTACTTC. Protein: CASDREDYEQYF. The complete variable domain, with remaining parts taken from reference TRBV30 and TRBJ2-7, reads SQTIHQWPATLVQPVGSPLSLECTVEGTSNPNLYWYRQAAGRGLQLLFYSVGIGQISSEVPQNLSASRPQDRQFILSSKKLLLSDSGFYLCASDREDYEQYFGPGTRLTVT.

The V call is TRBV6-5, the J call TRBJ2-5; D possibly corresponds to TRBD1 (6 bases). The CDR3 spans 11 residues. Between the trimmed V and J ends, which lost 7 bases and 3 bases, there was a span of 6 bases. Looked up from germline, CDR1 is MNHEY and CDR2 is SVGAGI. The CDR3 spells CASTGEETQYF. The CDR3 DNA is TGTGCCAGCACAGGGGAAGAGACCCAGTACTTC.

Only one count was recorded for this clone. J is TRBJ1-1 and V is TRBV5-1, with D possibly TRBD1 on 6 matching bases. The germline CDR1 and CDR2 sequences are SGHRS and YFSETQ. The CDR3 consists of 17 residues. The germline V and J ends were trimmed by 0 bases and 4 bases, with 19 bases remaining between them. The CDR3 DNA follows: TGCGCCAGCAGCTTGGGTCCCGGCGGGGGGGCGAGCACTGAAGCTTTCTTT. Translated, it gives CASSLGPGGGASTEAFF.

This chain links TRBV10-3 with TRBJ2-2; D might be TRBD2 (6 bases). CDR1 and CDR2 (germline): ENHRY, SYGVKD. V was cut by 4 bases and J by 2 bases, with 8 bases left in between. The CDR3 runs to 14 residues. CDR3 in amino acids: CAISVGSNTGELFF. Written as DNA, the CDR3 is TGTGCCATCAGTGTCGGGAGTAACACCGGGGAGCTGTTTTTT.

V and J are TRBV15 and TRBJ2-7; weak D call: TRBD2 (6 bases). CDR1 LNHNV and CDR2 YYDKDF come from the germline V gene (reference sequence). The CDR3 totals 15 residues. Deletions cut 5 bases from V and 2 bases from J, with 16 bases between. CDR3 in DNA: TGTGCCACCAGCCGGGGGAGAGATAGCGCCTACGAGCAGTACTTC. It is translated as CATSRGRDSAYEQYF. Filled out from reference TRBV15 and TRBJ2-7, the complete variable domain reads DAMVIQNPRYQVTQFGKPVTLSCSQTLNHNVMYWYQQKSSQAPKLLFHYYDKDFNNEADTPDNFQSRRPNTSFCFLDIRSPGLGDTAMYLCATSRGRDSAYEQYFGPGTRLTVT.

The J gene is TRBJ2-7, the V gene TRBV10-3; 8 bases agree with TRBD1. The germline V gene has CDR1 ENHRY and CDR2 SYGVKD. With 2 bases clipped from V and 2 bases from J, the junction kept 5 bases outside the gene matches. The CDR3 extends over 15 amino acids. CDR3 region: CAISEGDRGAYEQYF. The CDR3 DNA reads as TGTGCCATCAGTGAGGGCGACAGGGGAGCCTACGAGCAGTACTTC.

A single count supports this clone. The V and J genes are TRBV29-1 and TRBJ1-5; D is undetermined. V was trimmed by 3 bases and J by 7 bases, leaving 13 bases between them. The CDR3 has 13 residues. Germline loops: CDR1 SQVTM, CDR2 ANQGSEA. DNA for the CDR3: TGCAGCGTTGATTCGGGTTCTGGGCAGCCCCAGCATTTT. It specifies CSVDSGSGQPQHF.

The chain is built from TRBV29-1 and TRBJ1-4; D is uncertain. The length of the CDR3 is 14 residues. Germline lookup yields CDR1 SQVTM and CDR2 ANQGSEA. Trimming took 1 base from V and 0 from J, leaving 6 bases between them. Here the CDR3 reads CSVEAPSTNEKLFF. The CDR3 region has the DNA TGCAGCGTTGAAGCCCCCTCAACTAATGAAAAACTGTTTTTT.

The CDR3 region has the DNA TGTGCCATCAGTGTCACAACTAATGAAAAACTGTTTTTT. Translating it yields CAISVTTNEKLFF. The rearrangement joins TRBV10-3 to TRBJ1-4, with D unclear. V was clipped by 4 bases and J by 0 bases, with 3 bases between them. This CDR3 contains 13 residues. Germline-derived CDR1 and CDR2 are ENHRY and SYGVKD.

V is TRBV2 and J is TRBJ1-6, with 9 positions matching TRBD1. V dropped 6 bases and J dropped 8; count of bases not matched to a gene: 2. The germline V gene has CDR1 SNHLY and CDR2 FYNNEI. The CDR3 has 13 amino acids. In nucleotides, the CDR3 is TGTGCCAGCAGGGGACAGGGAGATTCACCCCTCCACTTT. Protein product: CASRGQGDSPLHF.

V is TRBV6-5 and J is TRBJ1-2; TRBD1 might be the D (5 bases). Trimming shortened V by 4 bases and J by 4 bases, and 13 bases separated the two germline ends. Germline lookup yields CDR1 MNHEY and CDR2 SVGAGI. CDR3 length equals 14 residues. In DNA form, the CDR3 reads TGTGCCAGCAGTTCCCCGGGGGAACTCTATGGCTACACCTTC. Translated: CASSSPGELYGYTF.